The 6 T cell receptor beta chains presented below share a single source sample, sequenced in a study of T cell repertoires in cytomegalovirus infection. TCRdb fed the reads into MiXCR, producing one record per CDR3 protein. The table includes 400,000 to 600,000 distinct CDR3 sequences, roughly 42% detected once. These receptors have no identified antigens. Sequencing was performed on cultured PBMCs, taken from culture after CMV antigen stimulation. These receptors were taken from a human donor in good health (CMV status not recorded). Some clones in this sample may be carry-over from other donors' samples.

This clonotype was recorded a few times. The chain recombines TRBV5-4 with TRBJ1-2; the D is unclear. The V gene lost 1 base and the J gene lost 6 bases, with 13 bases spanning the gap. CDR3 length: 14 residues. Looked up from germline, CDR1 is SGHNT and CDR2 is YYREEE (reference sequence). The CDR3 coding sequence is TGTGCCAGCAGCTTGTCGGCAGACATCAATGGCTACACCTTC. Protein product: CASSLSADINGYTF. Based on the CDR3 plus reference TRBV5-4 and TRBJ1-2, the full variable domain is ETGVTQSPTHLIKTRGQQVTLRCSSQSGHNTVSWYQQALGQGPQFIFQYYREEENGRGNFPPRFSGLQFPNYSSELNVNALELDDSALYLCASSLSADINGYTFGSGTRLTVV.

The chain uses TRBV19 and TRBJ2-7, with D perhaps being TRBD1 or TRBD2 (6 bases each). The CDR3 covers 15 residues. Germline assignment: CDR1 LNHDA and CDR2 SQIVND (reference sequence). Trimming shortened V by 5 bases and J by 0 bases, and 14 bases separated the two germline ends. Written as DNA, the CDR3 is TGTGCCAGTAGTCCCAGGGGACTGAACTCCTACGAGCAGTACTTC. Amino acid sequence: CASSPRGLNSYEQYF. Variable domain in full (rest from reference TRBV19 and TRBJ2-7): DGGITQSPKYLFRKEGQNVTLSCEQNLNHDAMYWYRQDPGQGLRLIYYSQIVNDFQKGDIAEGYSVSREKKESFPLTVTSAQKNPTAFYLCASSPRGLNSYEQYFGPGTRLTVT.

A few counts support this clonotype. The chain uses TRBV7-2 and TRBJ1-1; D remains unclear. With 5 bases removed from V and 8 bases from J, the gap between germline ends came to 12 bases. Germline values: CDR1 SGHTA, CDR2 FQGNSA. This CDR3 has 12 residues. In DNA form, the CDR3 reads TGTGCCAGCAGCCGCAGAGGCCTAGAAGCTTTCTTT. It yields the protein CASSRRGLEAFF.

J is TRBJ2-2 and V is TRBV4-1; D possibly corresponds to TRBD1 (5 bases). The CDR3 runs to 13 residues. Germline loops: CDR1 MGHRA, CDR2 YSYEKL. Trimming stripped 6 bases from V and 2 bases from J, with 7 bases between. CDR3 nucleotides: TGCGCCAGCAGTCGGACAAACACCGGGGAGCTGTTTTTT. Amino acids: CASSRTNTGELFF.

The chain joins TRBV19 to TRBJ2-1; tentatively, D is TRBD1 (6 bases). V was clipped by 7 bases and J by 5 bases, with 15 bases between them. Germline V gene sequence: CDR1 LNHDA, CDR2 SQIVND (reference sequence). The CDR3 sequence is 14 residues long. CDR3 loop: CASTLSGTNNEQFF. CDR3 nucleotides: TGTGCCAGTACCCTATCTGGGACAAACAATGAGCAGTTCTTC.

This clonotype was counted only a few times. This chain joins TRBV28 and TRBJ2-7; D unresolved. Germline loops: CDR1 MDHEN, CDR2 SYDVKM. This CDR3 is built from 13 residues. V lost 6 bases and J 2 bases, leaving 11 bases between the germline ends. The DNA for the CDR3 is TGTGCCAGCAGGCCCCTAGGGCCCTACGAGCAGTACTTC. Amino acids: CASRPLGPYEQYF.